This passage covers 24 T cell receptor beta chains from one sample sequenced in a study of cytomegalovirus exposure and HLA in healthy donors. A multiplex PCR was run with 60 Vbeta primers and 13 Jbeta primers. Sequencing used immunoSEQ multiplex PCR; TCRdb keeps in-frame clones, though not all of them. The table includes about 120,000 clones, around 81% detected once. Material: PBMCs. The receptors here all came from a woman younger than 45 in good health and CMV-seronegative.

Notes on this clone: The sample carries other DNA sequences with the same CDR3. The chain carries TRBV4-3 and TRBJ2-5; 7 bases line up with TRBD2. V dropped 0 bases and J dropped 5; count of bases not matched to a gene: 6. This CDR3 has 15 residues. CDR1 is LGHNA, CDR2 YSLEER, per germline. CDR3 in amino acids: CASSQEGGRRETQYF. In DNA, the CDR3 is TGCGCCAGCAGCCAAGAAGGCGGGAGACGGGAGACCCAGTACTTC.

The chain couples TRBV5-1 to TRBJ1-4; possibly TRBD1 for D (5 bases). Germline CDR1 SGHRS, CDR2 YFSETQ. The CDR3 has 14 residues. V lost 1 base and J lost 3, with 7 bases in between. The CDR3 sequence: CASSLFRANEKLFF. CDR3 sequence (DNA): TGCGCCAGCAGCTTGTTCAGGGCTAATGAAAAACTGTTTTTT.

The chain combines TRBV7-8 with TRBJ1-5; 8 nucleotides match TRBD1. The J segment lost 6 bases and the V segment lost 1 base, leaving 5 bases of the junction unmatched. Germline V gene lookup returns CDR1 SGHVS and CDR2 FQNEAQ. There are 15 residues in the CDR3. In DNA, the CDR3 is TGTGCCAGCAGCTTAGGACAGGGGAGAGGTCAGCCCCAGCATTTT. Translated, it gives CASSLGQGRGQPQHF.

This sequence joins TRBV5-1 and TRBJ1-5; the D is unclear. This CDR3 has 13 residues. Germline V gives CDR1 SGHRS, CDR2 YFSETQ. Between the trimmed V and J ends, which lost 2 bases and 2 bases, there was a span of 5 bases. The CDR3 reads CASSFTGNQPQHF. The CDR3 region has the DNA TGCGCCAGCAGCTTTACAGGCAATCAGCCCCAGCATTTT.

The V and J genes are TRBV6-4 and TRBJ2-1; TRBD2 matches at 8 bases. The length of the CDR3 is 15 residues. V was pared by 1 base and J by 9 bases, with 8 bases of the junction left unmatched. Germline CDR1 reads MRHNA; CDR2 reads SNTAGT. The CDR3 bases are TGTGCCAGCAGTGACTTGGCGGGAGGAGTGGGTGAGCAGTTCTTC. Translating it yields CASSDLAGGVGEQFF.

This chain connects TRBV4-3 to TRBJ2-4; D possibly corresponds to TRBD1 (9 bases). Germline CDR1 LGHNA, CDR2 YSLEER. The CDR3 is made up of 15 amino acids. V dropped 3 bases and J dropped 6 bases, with 15 bases sitting between them. The CDR3 nucleotides read TGCGCCAGCAGCCAGGCGGGGGGACAGGGAAACATTCAGTACTTC. Translated, it gives CASSQAGGQGNIQYF.

This chain uses TRBV19 with TRBJ2-1, with D possibly TRBD2 on 6 matching bases. This CDR3 is built from 15 residues. The V gene lost 3 bases and the J gene lost 9 bases, with 18 bases spanning the gap. The V gene's germline CDR1 is LNHDA and CDR2 SQIVND (reference sequence). In DNA, the CDR3 is TGTGCCAGTAGTATGGGTCTAGCGAGAACAAGTGAGCAGTTCTTC. It is translated as CASSMGLARTSEQFF.

This clone was observed once. The gene calls are TRBV6-4 and TRBJ1-2; 8 bases line up with TRBD1. Per germline, CDR1 MRHNA and CDR2 SNTAGT. The J segment lost 2 bases and the V segment lost 4 bases, leaving 6 bases of the junction unmatched. The length of the CDR3 is 15 residues. The CDR3 is CASSAYRGENYGYTF. The CDR3 DNA is TGTGCCAGCAGTGCCTACAGGGGGGAGAACTATGGCTACACCTTC.

The chain joins TRBV19 to TRBJ1-5; TRBD1 aligns across 11 bases. CDR1 and CDR2 from the germline V gene are LNHDA and SQIVND (reference sequence). The CDR3 length is 19 residues. J gave up 0 bases and V 5 bases, and 12 bases lay outside the gene matches. The CDR3 spells CASSSLGQGAVISNQPQHF. The CDR3 nucleotides read TGTGCCAGTAGTTCCCTCGGACAGGGGGCCGTTATTAGCAATCAGCCCCAGCATTTT. The whole variable domain, filled in from reference TRBV19 and TRBJ1-5, reads DGGITQSPKYLFRKEGQNVTLSCEQNLNHDAMYWYRQDPGQGLRLIYYSQIVNDFQKGDIAEGYSVSREKKESFPLTVTSAQKNPTAFYLCASSSLGQGAVISNQPQHFGDGTRLSIL.

The genes are TRBV27 and TRBJ2-1, with D possibly matching TRBD1 (5 bases). Germline loops: CDR1 MNHEY, CDR2 SMNVEV (reference sequence). The CDR3 length is 13 residues. V lost 4 bases and J lost 8, with 12 bases in between. The CDR3 DNA reads TGTGCCAGCAGTTCCCGTGGGGCAGATGAGCAGTTCTTC. It is translated as CASSSRGADEQFF.

The sample holds a few counts of this clone. The chain couples TRBV4-3 to TRBJ2-1; 12 positions match TRBD1. Germline CDR1 is LGHNA and CDR2 is YSLEER. V was pared by 0 bases and J by 6 bases, with 9 bases of the junction left unmatched. This CDR3 spans 18 amino acids. CDR3: CASSQDYGTGGLVNEQFF. In DNA form, the CDR3 reads TGCGCCAGCAGCCAAGATTACGGGACAGGGGGCTTAGTCAATGAGCAGTTCTTC.

The chain is built from TRBV4-2 and TRBJ2-2, with TRBD2 matching 14 bases. V trimming: 3 bases; J trimming: 2 bases; junction bases outside the gene matches: 14. This CDR3 contains 21 residues. Per germline, CDR1 LGHNA and CDR2 YNFKEQ. In DNA form, the CDR3 reads TGTGCCAGCAGCCAGGACGACGGAAGACTAGCGGGAGGGCCAAACACCGGGGAGCTGTTTTTT. It translates to CASSQDDGRLAGGPNTGELFF.

The rearrangement uses TRBV6-5 and TRBJ1-1; TRBD1 agrees at 7 bases. Germline-derived CDR1 and CDR2 are MNHEY and SVGAGI. With V trimmed by 5 bases and J by 11 bases, 8 bases remained unmatched. The CDR3 is 12 amino acids. The CDR3 region is CASSPRGRGAFF. CDR3 coding DNA: TGTGCCAGCAGTCCGAGGGGGCGCGGGGCTTTCTTT.

This chain connects TRBV19 to TRBJ2-1; tentatively, D is TRBD2 (6 bases). This CDR3 spans 15 amino acids. Germline V gene data show CDR1 as LNHDA and CDR2 as SQIVND (reference sequence). Trimming left V 7 bases short and J 1 base short, with 14 bases between. The CDR3 sequence: CASTDSGTSYNEQFF. The CDR3 bases are TGTGCCAGTACCGATAGCGGAACTTCCTACAATGAGCAGTTCTTC.

The chain links TRBV7-3 to TRBJ2-2; TRBD1 matches at 7 bases. Germline CDR1 reads SGHTA; CDR2 reads FQGTGA. The V segment lost 5 bases and the J segment 5 bases; nucleotides outside the gene matches: 8. The CDR3 has 15 amino acids. This CDR3 reads CASSPRQGQTGELFF. CDR3 DNA sequence: TGTGCCAGCAGCCCTCGACAGGGTCAGACCGGGGAGCTGTTTTTT.

The chain uses TRBV7-9 and TRBJ2-1, with 10 nucleotides matching TRBD1. The trim removed 5 bases at V and 8 bases at J, leaving 9 bases unmatched. CDR3 length: 15 residues. Germline CDR1 reads SEHNR; CDR2 reads FQNEAQ (reference sequence). CDR3 nucleotide sequence: TGTGCCAGCAGCCGAGACAGGGGGCATTGGGATGAGCAGTTCTTC. It translates to CASSRDRGHWDEQFF.

The chain joins TRBV7-6 to TRBJ2-7, with a possible D match to TRBD2 (6 bases). The V and J ends lost 5 bases and 1 base respectively, with 21 bases between them. CDR1 and CDR2 (germline): SGHVS, FNYEAQ. The CDR3 sequence is 17 residues long. The CDR3 region has the DNA TGTGCCAGCAGCCCCCAGCGCTCTACTAGCAGTTCCTACGAGCAGTACTTC. As protein: CASSPQRSTSSSYEQYF.

A few counts support this clone. The V and J genes are TRBV4-3 and TRBJ1-1; TRBD1 aligns across 7 bases. Trimming at V came to 3 bases and at J to 0 bases, leaving 4 bases not matched to a gene. Germline V gene sequence: CDR1 LGHNA, CDR2 YSLEER. This CDR3 comprises 15 residues. The CDR3 nucleotides read TGCGCCAGCAGCCATGGGGACAGAATGAACACTGAAGCTTTCTTT. Translated, it gives CASSHGDRMNTEAFF.

This chain uses TRBV28 with TRBJ2-1; TRBD2 might be the D (6 bases). From germline, CDR1 is MDHEN and CDR2 SYDVKM. The CDR3 contains 16 residues. The V and J ends lost 2 bases and 5 bases respectively, with 16 bases between them. The CDR3 region is CASSLDRDSRHNEQFF. CDR3 DNA: TGTGCCAGCAGTTTAGACCGGGACTCGAGGCACAATGAGCAGTTCTTC.

This chain links TRBV10-3 with TRBJ2-1; D possibly corresponds to TRBD2 (6 bases). The CDR3 sequence is 16 residues long. Germline V gene sequence: CDR1 ENHRY, CDR2 SYGVKD. V gave up 10 bases and J gave up 6 bases, with 25 bases separating them. CDR3 protein: CATRQSNSGPTNEQFF. CDR3 bases: TGTGCCACCCGCCAATCAAATAGCGGCCCGACCAATGAGCAGTTCTTC.

This rearrangement joins TRBV19 to TRBJ2-2; 8 bases match TRBD2. This CDR3 is 14 amino acids long. CDR1 and CDR2 from the germline V gene are LNHDA and SQIVND (reference sequence). The V segment lost 3 bases and the J segment 7 bases; nucleotides outside the gene matches: 4. The CDR3 reads CASSIREGNGELFF. For the CDR3, the DNA is TGTGCCAGTAGTATTCGGGAGGGCAACGGGGAGCTGTTTTTT.

This chain links TRBV7-8 with TRBJ2-7; 10 bases fit TRBD1. The CDR3 is 16 residues long. Germline lookup yields CDR1 SGHVS and CDR2 FQNEAQ. V was pared by 4 bases and J by 6 bases, with 12 bases of the junction left unmatched. CDR3 residues: CASSSPGQGPTFEQYF. DNA of the CDR3: TGTGCCAGCAGCTCACCGGGACAGGGGCCAACTTTCGAGCAGTACTTC.

The gene calls are TRBV18 and TRBJ1-1, with D hard to call. V was pared by 1 base and J by 0 bases, with 9 bases between. Germline assignment: CDR1 KGHSH and CDR2 LQKENI. CDR3 length: 15 residues. Written as DNA, the CDR3 is TGTGCCAGCTCACCACTGAAATCGGTGAACACTGAAGCTTTCTTT. It encodes CASSPLKSVNTEAFF.

The rearrangement links TRBV7-2 to TRBJ2-2; weak D call: TRBD2 (6 bases). Germline V gene data show CDR1 as SGHTA and CDR2 as FQGNSA. V dropped 5 bases and J dropped 2 bases, with 9 bases sitting between them. This CDR3 is 14 amino acids long. CDR3 DNA sequence: TGTGCCAGCAGCGTTAGCGGAAACACCGGGGAGCTGTTTTTT. This sequence encodes CASSVSGNTGELFF.